The clone carrying this T cell receptor beta chain occurred once. The data stem from a study of CD8+ T cells in alopecia areata. This sample's treatment: oral pan-JAK inhibitor, 5-10 mg twice daily. RNA was extracted and reverse transcribed into cDNA as the sequencing template. Sequenced by immunoSEQ multiplex PCR; TCRdb stores in-frame clones only, minus some. The sample has 150,000 or so clones, nearly 55% seen once. From germline, CDR1 is KGHSH and CDR2 LQKENI. Trimming left V 3 bases short and J 5 bases short, with 13 bases between. The CDR3 length is 14 residues. This sequence was found in a human donor with alopecia areata. This chain connects TRBV18 to TRBJ2-5, with D possibly being TRBD2 (5 bases). Source: CD8+ T cells sorted from blood, taken at week 4, from a patient treated with tofacitinib. The CDR3 nucleotides are TGTGCCAGCTCACCGGGCAGCCCGGGGGAGACCCAGTACTTC. This translates into CASSPGSPGETQYF.